Below, one T cell receptor (beta chain) is given with its context. Its antigen is still unknown. PCR involved 60 Vbeta and 13 Jbeta primers. Produced via immunoSEQ multiplex PCR; TCRdb's table is partial and in-frame only. The sample includes about 110,000 clones, about three quarters of them seen just once. The data belong to a study of cytomegalovirus exposure and HLA in healthy donors. The overall study: A preliminary data release comprised around 90 million unique TCRs obtained from HLA-typed donors.

Germline values: CDR1 SGHVS, CDR2 FQNEAQ. This CDR3 contains 16 residues. Germline trimming cut 5 bases from V and 5 bases from J; bases unmatched to any gene: 12. Study-wide results and caveats: Fewer N-insertions than the approximately 680-donor mean were reportedly shown by an Asian-associated ancestry cluster in a later analysis. About 87% or about 30% of the time was how often most TCR beta V segments were productive, according to an earlier analysis. It is likely that the observed cluster of highly shared sequence variants was a sequencing artifact.

The receptor was derived from a woman aged 30 to 39 in good health and CMV-seronegative. The material sequenced was PBMCs. This chain connects TRBV7-8 to TRBJ2-5; 9 bases are a match to TRBD2. The chain's CDR3 is CASSPIRAGGGETQYF. Written as DNA, the CDR3 is TGTGCCAGCAGCCCCATTAGAGCGGGAGGCGGGGAGACCCAGTACTTC.